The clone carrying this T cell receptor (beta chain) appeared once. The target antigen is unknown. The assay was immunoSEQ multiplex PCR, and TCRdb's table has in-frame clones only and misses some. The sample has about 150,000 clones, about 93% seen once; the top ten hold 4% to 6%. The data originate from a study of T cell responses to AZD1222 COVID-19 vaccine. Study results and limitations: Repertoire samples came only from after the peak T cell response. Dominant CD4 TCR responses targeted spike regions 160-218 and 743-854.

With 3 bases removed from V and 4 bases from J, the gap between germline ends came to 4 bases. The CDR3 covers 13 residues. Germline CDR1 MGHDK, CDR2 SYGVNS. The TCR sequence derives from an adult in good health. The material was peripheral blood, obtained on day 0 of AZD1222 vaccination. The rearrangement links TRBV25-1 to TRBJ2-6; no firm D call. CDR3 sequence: CASSDAGANVLTF. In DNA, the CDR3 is TGTGCCAGCAGTGATGCGGGGGCCAACGTCCTGACTTTC.